These T cell receptor beta chains were read from a single sample in a study of identical twins. TCRdb fed the 5' RACE reads into MiXCR, producing one record per CDR3 protein. The table lists 410,000 or so distinct CDR3 sequences, approximately 18% of them singletons, with about 12% in the top ten. Source material: naive T cells sorted from blood. These receptors were collected from a man in his fifties or sixties in good health. Each CDR3 is given without its conserved first and last residue.

J gene,V gene,CDR3 protein
TRBJ2-7,TRBV3-1,ASSQSGAAYEQY
TRBJ1-5,TRBV20-1,SARGPVEQGQH
TRBJ1-4,TRBV9,ASSPSPPGTATNEKLF
TRBJ2-3,TRBV5-5,ASSLAGRSPDTQY
TRBJ2-7,TRBV11-2,ASSPRGVAIRNSYEQY
TRBJ2-5,TRBV3-1,ASSRTPGQQETQY
TRBJ2-3,TRBV24-1,ATSGEVAGKTDTQY
TRBJ1-2,TRBV14,ASSQVDRGDGYT
TRBJ1-4,TRBV12-3/TRBV12-4,ASRQTEKLF
TRBJ1-5,TRBV27,ASSLRPPTGLSNQPQH
TRBJ2-5,TRBV7-2,ASSRPVEETQY
TRBJ1-2,TRBV20-1,SAREEGQVTYGYT
TRBJ2-5,TRBV5-5,ASSLGDRAMETQY
TRBJ1-2,TRBV11-2,ASRKTGNYGYT
TRBJ2-3,TRBV29-1,STTPGGGTDTQY
TRBJ2-5,TRBV10-3,AISEGSGETQY
TRBJ2-1,TRBV2,ASTRLAGALNEQF
TRBJ2-3,TRBV7-2,ASSLVMAAGDTQY
TRBJ1-1,TRBV29-1,SVTTATMNTEAF
TRBJ2-3,TRBV3-1,ASSKDPFGTDTQY
TRBJ2-2,TRBV6-1,ASNPDRVNTGELF
TRBJ2-1,TRBV5-4,ASSLDLGGSSYNEQF
TRBJ1-1,TRBV28,ASSSHDRGVAEAF
TRBJ2-7,TRBV7-8,ASSSGLAGASSYEQY
TRBJ2-3,TRBV27,ASRRAGPTDTQY
TRBJ2-1,TRBV11-2,ASSLGSGGVLNYNEQF
TRBJ2-4,TRBV20-1,STTGQGITIQY
TRBJ1-6,TRBV5-1,ASSPRQGENSPLH
TRBJ2-7,TRBV20-1,SARGGGLGVYEQY
TRBJ2-3,TRBV7-8,ASSLVRVGDTQY
TRBJ2-7,TRBV6-1,ASTRSFGVGEQY
TRBJ2-7,TRBV2,ASRAGATREQY
TRBJ2-3,TRBV29-1,SVEVGGTDTQY
TRBJ1-2,TRBV20-1,SALRDSEYGYT
TRBJ2-7,TRBV20-1,SARDLSGNYEQY
TRBJ2-1,TRBV10-3,AISESSGGAYNEQF
TRBJ1-5,TRBV20-1,SASHVKGANQPQH
TRBJ2-1,TRBV18,ASSPPEDRGLYNEQF
TRBJ2-1,TRBV20-1,SAPGTSGGIYNEQF
TRBJ2-5,TRBV7-7,ASSQLLGPGQETQY
TRBJ1-3,TRBV5-1,ASSLAASRDLDGNTIY
TRBJ1-2,TRBV5-1,ASSLPRTGASANYGYT
TRBJ2-3,TRBV7-9,ASSLRGREDTQY
TRBJ2-1,TRBV5-1,ASSYPGDSTGGEQF
TRBJ2-7,TRBV7-9,ASSLTRGQSTYEQY
TRBJ2-1,TRBV10-3,AISGSSGGTYNEQF
TRBJ2-5,TRBV13,ASSLEAGDPKAH
TRBJ1-4,TRBV30,AWSRQRGEKLF
TRBJ2-3,TRBV5-1,ASSLFVRGSTDTQY
TRBJ2-3,TRBV20-1,SAPTPRAGRATDTQY
TRBJ2-3,TRBV27,ASSLSSLATQY
TRBJ2-2,TRBV28,ASTRDRGGAGELF
TRBJ1-2,TRBV25-1,ASSVRTGYGYT
TRBJ2-1,TRBV12-3/TRBV12-4,ASSPTPKTNEQF
TRBJ2-3,TRBV9,ASSVRLAGPDTQY
TRBJ1-5,TRBV29-1,SVQGGTSNQPQH
TRBJ2-7,TRBV28,ASLRPGGVPEQY
TRBJ1-1,TRBV25-1,ASSEWGRDGTEAF
TRBJ2-2,TRBV6-5,ASSYSTGAGELF